What follows is one TCR beta chain and its context. The CDR3 runs to 15 residues. The germline V gene encodes CDR1 LGHDT and CDR2 YNNKEL (reference sequence). The V gene end was trimmed by 3 bases and the J gene end by 0 bases; junction bases not matched to a gene: 2. This entry comes from a study of blood T cell repertoires in COVID-19. Across the whole study: Acute and convalescent COVID-19 specimens originated in the United States, Italy and Spain. Sources were T cells, B-cell-depleted T cells, or PBMCs; the material itself was cDNA or gDNA.

In the original processing: The assay estimated nucleated cells by amplifying reference gene primers. The protocol was immunoSEQ multiplex PCR, while the TCRdb copy is restricted to in-frame clones and leaves out a portion. V, J and clone size derive from that table, while D and trimming were established from the DNA sequence. In the table there are some 140,000 clones, about four fifths of which are singletons. Sequencing used peripheral blood. The chain couples TRBV3-1 (or the pseudogene TRBV3-2) to TRBJ1-3; 7 nucleotides line up with TRBD1. The TCR sequence derives from an elderly man with acute or convalescent COVID-19. DNA of the CDR3: TGTGCCAGCAGCCAGGGACAGCTCTCTGGAAACACCATATATTTT. The encoded protein is CASSQGQLSGNTIYF.